This TCR beta chain comes out of a study of Ad26.COV2.S vaccination and SARS-CoV-2 variants. Specified treatment: around 19 received Ad26.COV2.S at low or high dose, single or two shots; roughly five received placebo; per-sample allocation not given. The study sampled participants on day 63 after the first vaccine or placebo injection. The CDR3 contains 17 residues. Germline V gene lookup returns CDR1 MGHRA and CDR2 YSYEKL. Trimming took 1 base from V and 1 from J; bases not matched to a gene: 3. Some clones are missing from TCRdb's copy, which holds only in-frame ones; the method was immunoSEQ multiplex PCR. The sample carries about 440,000 clones, around 90% recorded once.

The specimen was peripheral blood, collected in a trial of Ad26.COV2.S vaccine versus placebo. This clonotype originated in a person between 18 and 60 years old who received the Ad26.COV2.S COVID-19 vaccine or a placebo. The V gene is TRBV4-1, the J gene TRBJ2-2, with 10 bases identical to TRBD1. The CDR3 bases are TGCGCCAGCAGCCAAGCCGGGACAGGGGTGAACACCGGGGAGCTGTTTTTT. Translated: CASSQAGTGVNTGELFF.